This TCR beta chain stems from a study of cytomegalovirus exposure and HLA in healthy donors. Study observations and caveats: In the analysis, some V segments, TRBV6-2 and TRBV6-3 included, were excluded as indistinguishable.

To note about this clone: Its antigen is undetermined.

The germline CDR1 and CDR2 sequences are SGHAT and FQDESV (reference sequence). The CDR3 loop spans 18 amino acids. J gave up 0 bases and V 2 bases, and 10 bases lay outside the gene matches. The study ran its PCR with 60 Vbeta and 13 Jbeta primers. Some clones are missing from TCRdb's copy, which holds only in-frame ones; the method was immunoSEQ multiplex PCR. The data contain hundreds of thousands of clones, 75% to 90% of them singletons. V usage is TRBV11-1 and J usage is TRBJ1-1, with 9 positions matching TRBD1. Sequencing was performed on PBMCs. This TCR was recovered from a young woman in good health and CMV-seronegative. The CDR3 coding sequence is TGTGCCAGCAGCTTAAAGGCGGGACAGGGACCCATGAACACTGAAGCTTTCTTT. Amino acids: CASSLKAGQGPMNTEAFF.